This TCR beta chain emerged from a study of T cell repertoires in cytomegalovirus infection (dated by TCRdb to the late 2010s). About the investigation overall: The HLA type of each donor mattered for the analysis, because public TCR beta signatures pointed to carriage of CMV infection along with the matching HLA type. Broader findings and caveats from the paper: The ex vivo response was dominated by HLA-C-restricted CMV-specific TCR beta clonotypes, which also provided the single most frequent clonotype in two of eight donors. Carriers of CMV infection plus the relevant HLA type were discriminated by the cumulative frequency of public TCR beta family members in the study cohort and in an independent roughly 370-donor cohort.

Reading from cysteine to phenylalanine, the CDR3 counts 17 amino acids. CDR3 DNA only is kept here, 51 bases in frame from base 1. The germline V gene provides CDR1 SGHTA and CDR2 FQGTGA. Compared with germline, V lacks 1 base and J lacks 4 bases; bases without a gene match: 9. Worth noting for this clonotype: Its recognized antigen is unknown. No base quality information exists; no much larger clone differs at one position.

Instrument used: Illumina HiSeq 1500. TCRdb redid the processing of the public reads, applying fastp at Q25 and MiXCR, and retained in-frame beta chains. CDR3 protein duplicates are merged, each entry listing the most common genes and DNA. The sample contains 290,000 or so distinct CDR3 sequences, approximately 8.9% of them found a single time. The biggest ten clones account for 2.5% of the sample. This TCR was sampled from a human donor in good health (CMV status not recorded). Some clones in this sample may be carry-over from other donors' samples. The sample comprised PBMCs. Recombination connected TRBV7-3 to TRBJ2-5; the junction holds 10 bases that match TRBD2. The sequence in DNA is TGTGCCAGCAGCTTAATGAGTAGCGGGGGGCGGGGAGAGACCCAGTACTTC. It translates as CASSLMSSGGRGETQYF.